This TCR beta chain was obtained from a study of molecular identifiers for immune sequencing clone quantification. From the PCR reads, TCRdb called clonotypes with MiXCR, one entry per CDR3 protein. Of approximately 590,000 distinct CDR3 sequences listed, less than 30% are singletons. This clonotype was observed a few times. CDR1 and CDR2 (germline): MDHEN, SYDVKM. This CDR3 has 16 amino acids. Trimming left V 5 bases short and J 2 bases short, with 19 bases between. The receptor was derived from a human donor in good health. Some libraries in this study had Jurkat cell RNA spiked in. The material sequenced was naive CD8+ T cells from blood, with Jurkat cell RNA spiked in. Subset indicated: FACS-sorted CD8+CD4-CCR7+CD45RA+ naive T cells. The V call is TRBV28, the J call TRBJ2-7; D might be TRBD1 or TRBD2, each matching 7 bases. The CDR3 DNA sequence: TGTGCCAGCAGTCCCCAAGGGGGGGACAGAACCTACGAGCAGTACTTC. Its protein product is CASSPQGGDRTYEQYF.